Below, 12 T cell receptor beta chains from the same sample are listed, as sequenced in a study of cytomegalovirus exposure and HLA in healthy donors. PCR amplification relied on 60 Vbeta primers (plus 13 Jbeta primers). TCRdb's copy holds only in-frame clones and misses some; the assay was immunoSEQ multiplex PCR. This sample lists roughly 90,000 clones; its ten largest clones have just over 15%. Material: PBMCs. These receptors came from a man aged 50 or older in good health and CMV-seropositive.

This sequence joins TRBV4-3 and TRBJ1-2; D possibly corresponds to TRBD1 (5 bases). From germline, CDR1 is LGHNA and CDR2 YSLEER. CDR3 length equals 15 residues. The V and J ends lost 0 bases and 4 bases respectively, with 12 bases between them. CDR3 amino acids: CASSQDPTGLYGYTF. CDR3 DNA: TGCGCCAGCAGCCAAGATCCTACAGGCCTCTATGGCTACACCTTC.

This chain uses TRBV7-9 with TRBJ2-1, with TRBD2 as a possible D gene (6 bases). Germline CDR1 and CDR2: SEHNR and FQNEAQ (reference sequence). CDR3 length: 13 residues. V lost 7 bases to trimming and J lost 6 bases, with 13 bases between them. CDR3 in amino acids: CASTPAGGNEQFF. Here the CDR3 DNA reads TGTGCCAGCACCCCTGCCGGGGGCAATGAGCAGTTCTTC.

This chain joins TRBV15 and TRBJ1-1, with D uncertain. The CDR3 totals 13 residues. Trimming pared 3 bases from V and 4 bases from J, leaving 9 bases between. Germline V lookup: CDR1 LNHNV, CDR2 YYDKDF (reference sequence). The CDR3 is CATSRGGITEAFF. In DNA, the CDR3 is TGTGCCACCAGCAGGGGAGGGATCACTGAAGCTTTCTTT.

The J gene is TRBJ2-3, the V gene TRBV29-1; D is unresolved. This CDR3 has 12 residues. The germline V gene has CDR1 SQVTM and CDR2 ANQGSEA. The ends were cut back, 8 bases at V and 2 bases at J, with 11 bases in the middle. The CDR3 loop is CSTSAITDTQYF. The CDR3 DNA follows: TGCAGCACAAGCGCCATCACAGATACGCAGTATTTT.

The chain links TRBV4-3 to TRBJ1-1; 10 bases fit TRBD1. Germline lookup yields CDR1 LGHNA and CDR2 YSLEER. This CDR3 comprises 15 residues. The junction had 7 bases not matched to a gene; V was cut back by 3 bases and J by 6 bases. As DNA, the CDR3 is TGCGCCAGCAGCCATCCCGGGACAGGGGTGGCTGAAGCTTTCTTT. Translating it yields CASSHPGTGVAEAFF.

CDR3 in DNA: TGTGCCTGGAGTGTAAGCTGGTGGGGGGGGCGGAATACAGATACGCAGTATTTT. Amino acid sequence: CAWSVSWWGGRNTDTQYF. V usage is TRBV30 and J usage is TRBJ2-3; a possible D gene is TRBD2 (7 bases). This CDR3 has 18 amino acids. The V gene lost 0 bases and the J gene lost 3 bases, with 22 bases spanning the gap. Germline V lookup: CDR1 GTSNPN, CDR2 SVGIG (reference sequence).

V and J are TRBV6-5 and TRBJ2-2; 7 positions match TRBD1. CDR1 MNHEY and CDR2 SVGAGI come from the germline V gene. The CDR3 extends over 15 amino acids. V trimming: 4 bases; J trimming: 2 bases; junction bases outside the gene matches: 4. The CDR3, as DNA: TGTGCCAGCAGTTTGACAGGGAGCAACACCGGGGAGCTGTTTTTT. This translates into CASSLTGSNTGELFF.

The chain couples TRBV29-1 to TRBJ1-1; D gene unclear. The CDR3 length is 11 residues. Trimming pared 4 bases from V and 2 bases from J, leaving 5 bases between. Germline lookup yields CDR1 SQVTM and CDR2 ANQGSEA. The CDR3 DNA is TGCAGCGTTGTAATCAACACTGAAGCTTTCTTT. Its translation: CSVVINTEAFF.

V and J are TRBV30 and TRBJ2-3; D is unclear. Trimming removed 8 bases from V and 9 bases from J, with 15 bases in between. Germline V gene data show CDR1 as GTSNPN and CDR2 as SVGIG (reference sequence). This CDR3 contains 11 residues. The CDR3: CANEKARTQYF. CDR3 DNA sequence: TGTGCCAACGAGAAGGCCAGGACGCAGTATTTT.

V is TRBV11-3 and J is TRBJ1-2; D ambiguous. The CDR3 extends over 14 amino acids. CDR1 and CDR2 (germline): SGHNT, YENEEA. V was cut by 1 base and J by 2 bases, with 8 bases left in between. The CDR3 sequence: CASSLGEANYGYTF. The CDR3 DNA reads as TGTGCCAGCAGCTTAGGAGAAGCCAACTATGGCTACACCTTC.

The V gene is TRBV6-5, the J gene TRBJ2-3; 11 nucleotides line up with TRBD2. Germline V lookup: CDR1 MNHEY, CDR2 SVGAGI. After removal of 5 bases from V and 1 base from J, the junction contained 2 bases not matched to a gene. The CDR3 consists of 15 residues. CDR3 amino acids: CASSKLAGGTDTQYF. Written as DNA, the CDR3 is TGTGCCAGCAGTAAACTAGCGGGAGGCACAGATACGCAGTATTTT.

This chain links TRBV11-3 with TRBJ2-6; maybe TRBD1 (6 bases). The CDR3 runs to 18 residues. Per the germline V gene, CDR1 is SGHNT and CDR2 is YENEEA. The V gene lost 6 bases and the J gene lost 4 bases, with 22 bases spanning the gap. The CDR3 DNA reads TGTGCCAGCAGTCTAGGGGGTTGGCAGTCGGCCGGGGCCAACGTCCTGACTTTC. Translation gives CASSLGGWQSAGANVLTF. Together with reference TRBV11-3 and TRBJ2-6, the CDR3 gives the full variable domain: EAGVVQSPRYKIIEKKQPVAFWCNPISGHNTLYWYLQNLGQGPELLIRYENEEAVDDSQLPKDRFSAERLKGVDSTLKIQPAELGDSAVYLCASSLGGWQSAGANVLTFGAGSRLTVL.